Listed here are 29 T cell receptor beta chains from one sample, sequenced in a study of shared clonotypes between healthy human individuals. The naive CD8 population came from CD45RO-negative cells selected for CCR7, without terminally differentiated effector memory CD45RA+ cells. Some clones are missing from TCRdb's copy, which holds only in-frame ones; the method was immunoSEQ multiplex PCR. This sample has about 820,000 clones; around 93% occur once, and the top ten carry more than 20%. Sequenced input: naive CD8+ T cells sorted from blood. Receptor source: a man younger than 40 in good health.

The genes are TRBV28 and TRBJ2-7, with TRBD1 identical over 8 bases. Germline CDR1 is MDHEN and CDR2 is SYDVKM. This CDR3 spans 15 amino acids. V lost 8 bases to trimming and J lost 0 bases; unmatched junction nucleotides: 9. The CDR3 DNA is TGTGCCAGCGGCAACCGGGACAGGACCTCCTACGAGCAGTACTTC. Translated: CASGNRDRTSYEQYF.

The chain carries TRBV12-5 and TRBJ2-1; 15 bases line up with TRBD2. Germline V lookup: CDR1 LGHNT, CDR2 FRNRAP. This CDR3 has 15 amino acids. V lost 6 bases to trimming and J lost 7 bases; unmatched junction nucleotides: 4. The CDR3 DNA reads TGTGCTAGTGGCCGGACTAGCGGGAGGGGGAATGAGCAGTTCTTC. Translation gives CASGRTSGRGNEQFF.

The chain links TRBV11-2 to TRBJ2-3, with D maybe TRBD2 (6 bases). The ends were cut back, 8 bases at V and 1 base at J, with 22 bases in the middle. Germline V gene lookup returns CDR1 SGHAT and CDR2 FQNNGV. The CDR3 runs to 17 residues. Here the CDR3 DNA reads TGTGCCAGCCACTTAGCCCTTGGGCCGGGGGGCACAGATACGCAGTATTTT. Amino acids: CASHLALGPGGTDTQYF. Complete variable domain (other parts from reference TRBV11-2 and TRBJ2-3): EAGVAQSPRYKIIEKRQSVAFWCNPISGHATLYWYQQILGQGPKLLIQFQNNGVVDDSQLPKDRFSAERLKGVDSTLKIQPAKLEDSAVYLCASHLALGPGGTDTQYFGPGTRLTVL.

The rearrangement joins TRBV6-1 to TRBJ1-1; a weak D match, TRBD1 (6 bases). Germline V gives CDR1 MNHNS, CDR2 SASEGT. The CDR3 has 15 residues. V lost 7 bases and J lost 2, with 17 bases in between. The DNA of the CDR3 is TGTGCCAGCACCCAAGGGTGGACAGTCAACACTGAAGCTTTCTTT. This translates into CASTQGWTVNTEAFF.

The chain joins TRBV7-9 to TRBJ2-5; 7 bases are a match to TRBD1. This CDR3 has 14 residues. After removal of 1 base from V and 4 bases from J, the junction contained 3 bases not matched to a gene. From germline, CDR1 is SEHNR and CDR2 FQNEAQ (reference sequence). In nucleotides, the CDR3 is TGTGCCAGCAGCTTAGAGGACAGGAGAGAGACCCAGTACTTC. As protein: CASSLEDRRETQYF.

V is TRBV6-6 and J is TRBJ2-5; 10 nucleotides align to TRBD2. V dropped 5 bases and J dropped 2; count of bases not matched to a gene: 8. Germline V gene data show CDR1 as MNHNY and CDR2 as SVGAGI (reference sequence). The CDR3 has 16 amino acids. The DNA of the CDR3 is TGTGCCAGCAGTCTAGCGGGAGAGAAAGATCAAGAGACCCAGTACTTC. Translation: CASSLAGEKDQETQYF.

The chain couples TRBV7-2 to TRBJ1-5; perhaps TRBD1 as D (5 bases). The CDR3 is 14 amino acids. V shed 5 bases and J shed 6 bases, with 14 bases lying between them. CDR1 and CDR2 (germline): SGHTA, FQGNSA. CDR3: CASSARGGTQPQHF. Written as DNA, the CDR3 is TGTGCCAGCAGCGCGAGGGGAGGGACTCAGCCCCAGCATTTT.

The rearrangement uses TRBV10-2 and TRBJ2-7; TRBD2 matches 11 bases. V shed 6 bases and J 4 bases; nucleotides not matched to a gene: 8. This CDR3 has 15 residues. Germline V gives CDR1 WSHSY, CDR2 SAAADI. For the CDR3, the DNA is TGCGCCAGCAGGTATGAACTAGCGGGAGATTACGAGCAGTACTTC. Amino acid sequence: CASRYELAGDYEQYF.

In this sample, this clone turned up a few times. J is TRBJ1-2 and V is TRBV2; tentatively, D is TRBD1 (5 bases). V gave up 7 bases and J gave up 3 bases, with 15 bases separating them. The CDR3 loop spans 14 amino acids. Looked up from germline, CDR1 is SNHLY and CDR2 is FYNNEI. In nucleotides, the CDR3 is TGTGCCAGCATCGGATTCGACAGCCACTATGGCTACACCTTC. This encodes CASIGFDSHYGYTF.

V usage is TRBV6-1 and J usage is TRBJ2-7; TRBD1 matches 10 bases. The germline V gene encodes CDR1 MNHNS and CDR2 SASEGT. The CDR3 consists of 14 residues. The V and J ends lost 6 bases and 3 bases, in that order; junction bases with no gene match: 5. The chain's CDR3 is CASRATGGSYEQYF. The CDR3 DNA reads TGTGCCAGCAGAGCGACAGGGGGCAGCTACGAGCAGTACTTC.

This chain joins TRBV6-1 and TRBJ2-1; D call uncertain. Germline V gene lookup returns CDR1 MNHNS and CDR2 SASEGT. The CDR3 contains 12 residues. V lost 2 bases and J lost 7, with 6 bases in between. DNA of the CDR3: TGTGCCAGCAGTGAACTGCGGAATGAGCAGTTCTTC. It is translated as CASSELRNEQFF.

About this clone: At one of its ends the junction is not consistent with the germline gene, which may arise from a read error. CDR3 in amino acids: CASSSWTAEAFF. As DNA, the CDR3 is TGTGCCAGCAGCTCCTGGACCGCTGAGGCTTTCTTT. This rearrangement joins TRBV13 to TRBJ1-1, with no clear D. The CDR3 extends over 12 amino acids. Germline assignment: CDR1 PRHDT and CDR2 FYEKMQ (reference sequence). The variable domain in full, completed from reference TRBV13 and TRBJ1-1, reads AAGVIQSPRHLIKEKRETATLKCYPIPRHDTVYWYQQGPGQDPQFLISFYEKMQSDKGSIPDRFSAQQFSDYHSELNMSSLELGDSALYFCASSSWTAEAFFGQGTRLTVV.

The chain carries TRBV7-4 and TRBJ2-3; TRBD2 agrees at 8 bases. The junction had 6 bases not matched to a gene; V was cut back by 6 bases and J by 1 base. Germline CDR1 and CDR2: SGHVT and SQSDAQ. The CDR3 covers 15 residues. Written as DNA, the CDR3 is TGTGCCAGCAGGGGAGCGGGAGAACGCACAGATACGCAGTATTTT. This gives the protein CASRGAGERTDTQYF.

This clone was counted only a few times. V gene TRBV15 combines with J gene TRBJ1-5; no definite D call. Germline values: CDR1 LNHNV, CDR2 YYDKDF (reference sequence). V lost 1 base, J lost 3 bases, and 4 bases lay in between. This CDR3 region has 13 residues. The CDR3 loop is CATSRGVNQPQHF. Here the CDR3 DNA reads TGTGCCACCAGCAGAGGGGTCAATCAGCCCCAGCATTTT.

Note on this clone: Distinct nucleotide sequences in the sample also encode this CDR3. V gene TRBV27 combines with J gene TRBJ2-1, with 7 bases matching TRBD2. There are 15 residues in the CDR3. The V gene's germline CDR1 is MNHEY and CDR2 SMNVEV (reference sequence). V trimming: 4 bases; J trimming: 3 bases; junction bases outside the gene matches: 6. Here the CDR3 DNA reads TGTGCCAGCAGTTCCCGGCTAGCGGTCTACAATGAGCAGTTCTTC. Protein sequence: CASSSRLAVYNEQFF.

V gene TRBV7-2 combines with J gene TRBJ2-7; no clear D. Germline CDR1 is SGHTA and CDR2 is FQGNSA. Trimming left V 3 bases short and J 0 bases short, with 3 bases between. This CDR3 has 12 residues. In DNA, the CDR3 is TGTGCCAGCAGCTTTGGCTCCTACGAGCAGTACTTC. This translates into CASSFGSYEQYF. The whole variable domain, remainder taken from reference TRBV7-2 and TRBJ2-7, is GAGVSQSPSNKVTEKGKDVELRCDPISGHTALYWYRQSLGQGLEFLIYFQGNSAPDKSGLPSDRFSAERTGGSVSTLTIQRTQQEDSAVYLCASSFGSYEQYFGPGTRLTVT.

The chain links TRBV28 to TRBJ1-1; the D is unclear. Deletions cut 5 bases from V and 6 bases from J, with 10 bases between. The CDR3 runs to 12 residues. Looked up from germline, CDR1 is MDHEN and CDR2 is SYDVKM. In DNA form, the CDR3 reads TGTGCCAGCAGTCTTATCCGCCCTGAAGCTTTCTTT. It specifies CASSLIRPEAFF.

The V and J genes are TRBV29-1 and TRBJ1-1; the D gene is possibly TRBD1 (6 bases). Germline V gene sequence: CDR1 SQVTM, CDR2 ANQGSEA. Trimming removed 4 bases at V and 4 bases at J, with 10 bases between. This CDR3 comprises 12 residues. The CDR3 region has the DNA TGCAGCGTTGGAATAGGGGGCACTGAAGCTTTCTTT. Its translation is CSVGIGGTEAFF.

CDR3 residues: CAISSFSPVRSEQYF. The CDR3 region has the DNA TGTGCCATCAGCTCCTTCTCCCCGGTCCGGTCCGAGCAGTACTTC. The chain has TRBV10-3 and TRBJ2-7; D ambiguous. The V end was cut by 6 bases, the J end by 6 bases, with 21 bases between. The germline CDR1 and CDR2 sequences are ENHRY and SYGVKD. This CDR3 is built from 15 residues.

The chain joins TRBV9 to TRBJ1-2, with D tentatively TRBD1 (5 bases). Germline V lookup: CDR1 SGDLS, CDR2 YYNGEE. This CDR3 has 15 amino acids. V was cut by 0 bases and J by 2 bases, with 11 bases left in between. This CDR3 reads CASSVDAGLNYGYTF. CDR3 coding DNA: TGTGCCAGCAGCGTAGACGCAGGGTTAAACTATGGCTACACCTTC.

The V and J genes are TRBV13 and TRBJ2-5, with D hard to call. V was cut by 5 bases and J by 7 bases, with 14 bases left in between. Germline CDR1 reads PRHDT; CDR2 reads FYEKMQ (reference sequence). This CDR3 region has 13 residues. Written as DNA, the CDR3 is TGTGCCAGCAGCCCGACACGGAAGGGGACCCAGTACTTC. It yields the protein CASSPTRKGTQYF. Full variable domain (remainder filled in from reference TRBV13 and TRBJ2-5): AAGVIQSPRHLIKEKRETATLKCYPIPRHDTVYWYQQGPGQDPQFLISFYEKMQSDKGSIPDRFSAQQFSDYHSELNMSSLELGDSALYFCASSPTRKGTQYFGPGTRLLVL.

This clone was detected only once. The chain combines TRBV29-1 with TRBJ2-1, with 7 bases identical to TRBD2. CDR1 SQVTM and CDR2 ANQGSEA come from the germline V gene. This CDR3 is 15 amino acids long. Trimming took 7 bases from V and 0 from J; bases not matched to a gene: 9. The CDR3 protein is CSAGRAGSSYNEQFF. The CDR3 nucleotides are TGCAGCGCGGGGAGGGCGGGAAGCTCCTACAATGAGCAGTTCTTC.

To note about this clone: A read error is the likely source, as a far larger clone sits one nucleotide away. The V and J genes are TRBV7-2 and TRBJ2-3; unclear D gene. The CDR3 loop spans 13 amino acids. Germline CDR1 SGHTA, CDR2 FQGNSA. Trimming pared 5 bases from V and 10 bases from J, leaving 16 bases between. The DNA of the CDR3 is TGTGCCAGCAGCCCGACCCCTCGGAGAGCGCAGTATTTT. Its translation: CASSPTPRRAQYF.

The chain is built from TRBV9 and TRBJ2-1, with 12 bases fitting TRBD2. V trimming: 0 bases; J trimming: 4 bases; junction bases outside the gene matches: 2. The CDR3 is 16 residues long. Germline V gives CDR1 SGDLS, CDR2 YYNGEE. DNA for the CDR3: TGTGCCAGCAGCGTAGCAACTAGCGGGAGGTACAATGAGCAGTTCTTC. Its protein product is CASSVATSGRYNEQFF.

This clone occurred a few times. CDR3 residues: CASSSHGELSQPQHF. CDR3 nucleotide sequence: TGTGCCAGCAGTTCTCACGGGGAACTAAGTCAGCCCCAGCATTTT. The chain uses TRBV28 and TRBJ1-5, with unresolved D. Looked up from germline, CDR1 is MDHEN and CDR2 is SYDVKM. The CDR3 is 15 residues long. Trimming left V 4 bases short and J 6 bases short, with 16 bases between.

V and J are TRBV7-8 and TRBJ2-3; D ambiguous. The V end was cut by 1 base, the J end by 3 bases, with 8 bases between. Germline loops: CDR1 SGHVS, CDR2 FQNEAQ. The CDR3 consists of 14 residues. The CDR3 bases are TGTGCCAGCAGCTTAGTAGGGATAACAGATACGCAGTATTTT. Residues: CASSLVGITDTQYF.

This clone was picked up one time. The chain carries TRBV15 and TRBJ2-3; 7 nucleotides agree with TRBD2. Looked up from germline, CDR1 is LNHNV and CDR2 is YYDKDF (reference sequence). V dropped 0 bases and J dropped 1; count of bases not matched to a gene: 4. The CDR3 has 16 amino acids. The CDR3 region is CATSRDKRGGTDTQYF. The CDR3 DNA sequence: TGTGCCACCAGCAGAGATAAGCGGGGAGGCACAGATACGCAGTATTTT.

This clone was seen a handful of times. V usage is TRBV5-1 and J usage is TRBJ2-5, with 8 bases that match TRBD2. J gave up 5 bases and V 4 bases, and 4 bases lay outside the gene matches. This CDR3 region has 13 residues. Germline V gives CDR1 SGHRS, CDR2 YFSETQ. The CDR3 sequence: CASSPSGGETQYF. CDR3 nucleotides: TGCGCCAGCAGCCCATCGGGGGGGGAGACCCAGTACTTC.

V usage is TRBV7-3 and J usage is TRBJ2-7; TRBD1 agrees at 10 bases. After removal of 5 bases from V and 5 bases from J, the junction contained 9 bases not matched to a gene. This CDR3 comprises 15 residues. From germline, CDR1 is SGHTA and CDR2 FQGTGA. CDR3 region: CASSPMGTGDHEQYF. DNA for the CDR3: TGTGCCAGCAGCCCCATGGGGACAGGGGACCACGAGCAGTACTTC.